This is a list of T cell receptor beta chains from one sample in a study of resident and recirculating memory T cells in vitiligo. Using immunoSEQ multiplex PCR, the repertoire was profiled, and TCRdb retains in-frame clones only, with some absent. The sample lists about 42,000 clones; around nine tenths were seen once. The sample was blood. The receptors shown here come from a male donor with vitiligo. The CDR3 runs from the conserved cysteine through the conserved F or W. The D gene is left open where the match is weak.

D | V | CDR3
. | TRBV19 | CASTPGRGANQPQHF
TRBD2 | TRBV18 | CASSPPGLAGGYNEQFF
TRBD2 | TRBV14 | CASSQESQGLVLYF
. | TRBV19 | CASRAVATDTQYF
. | TRBV2 | CASSENGQPSDTQYF
. | TRBV6-5 | CASSYRAQGYYGYTF
. | TRBV6-5 | CASSYSTLPPYEQYF
TRBD1 | TRBV29-1 | CSVDRDPTDTQYF
TRBD1 | TRBV7-7 | CASSLGVDRGETQYF
. | TRBV7-8 | CASSLSVDTEAFF
. | TRBV27 | CASSLKSAQETQYF
TRBD1 | TRBV6-5 | CASNRDRDETQYF
. | TRBV15 | CATSNEAASYNEQFF
TRBD1 | TRBV7-9 | CASSLGQGAHKQFF
. | TRBV7-2 | CASRVTVVSQAEAFF
TRBD1 | TRBV7-2 | CASSLVGGVSVYGYTF
TRBD2 | TRBV5-4 | CASSPQGISGVTYNEQFF
TRBD1 | TRBV5-1 | CASSFDRGLRNTEAFF
TRBD1 | TRBV7-2 | CASSSDRGYGYTF
TRBD2 | TRBV7-2 | CASSSRGGTYNEQFF
TRBD1 | TRBV6-6 | CASSRDRGYGYTF
TRBD1 | TRBV7-2 | CASSAPDRSGNTIYF
TRBD1 | TRBV5-8 | CASSKDRAYEQYF
. | TRBV5-6 | CASSPTRSYEQYF
. | TRBV1 | CTSSQVREQQYF
TRBD2 | TRBV14 | CASSVAGGQGQFF
. | TRBV28 | CASSSLTRGGYTF
TRBD2 | TRBV5-5 | CASSSIAGSSYNEQFF
. | TRBV7-6 | CASSQHRDTGELFF
. | TRBV7-2 | CASSLVPTQLNTEAFF
. | TRBV30 | CAWSVDRLNSPLHF
. | TRBV27 | CASSFIAVRGQTNYEQYF
. | TRBV5-1 | CASSSTWTAGNTIYF
. | TRBV4-3 | CASSLAGTGNTIYF
TRBD1 | TRBV5-1 | CASSIGRRTGDSPLHF
. | TRBV25-1 | CASSEFGGSSPLHF
. | TRBV19 | CASSLPPTGSNSPLHF
. | TRBV12-5 | CASGLGPGQGYEQYF
TRBD2 | TRBV6-4 | CASSPGLASTDTQYF
TRBD2 | TRBV5-1 | CASSLLAGEEDTQYF